This record looks at one T cell receptor (beta chain) sequence and its context. This sample stems from a study of Ad26.COV2.S vaccination and SARS-CoV-2 variants. Noted treatment: approximately 18 received Ad26.COV2.S at low or high dose, single or two shots; roughly 5 received placebo; per-sample allocation not given. Collection of samples fell on day 63 after the first vaccine or placebo injection. The CDR3 consists of 15 residues. Clones were read by immunoSEQ multiplex PCR, and TCRdb kept only the in-frame ones, dropping some. Among around 400,000 clones listed, more than 80% were seen once. The TCR sequence derives from a person aged 18-65 years who received the Ad26.COV2.S COVID-19 vaccine or a placebo. The chain combines TRBV21-1 with TRBJ2-2; the table calls TRBD1, which could not be checked here. TRBV21-1 is assigned pseudogene status. Material: peripheral blood, obtained in a trial of Ad26.COV2.S vaccine versus placebo. The CDR3 region has the DNA TGTGCCAGCAGACCGGGACAGGGTTACACCGGGGAGCTGTTTTTT. As protein: CASRPGQGYTGELFF.